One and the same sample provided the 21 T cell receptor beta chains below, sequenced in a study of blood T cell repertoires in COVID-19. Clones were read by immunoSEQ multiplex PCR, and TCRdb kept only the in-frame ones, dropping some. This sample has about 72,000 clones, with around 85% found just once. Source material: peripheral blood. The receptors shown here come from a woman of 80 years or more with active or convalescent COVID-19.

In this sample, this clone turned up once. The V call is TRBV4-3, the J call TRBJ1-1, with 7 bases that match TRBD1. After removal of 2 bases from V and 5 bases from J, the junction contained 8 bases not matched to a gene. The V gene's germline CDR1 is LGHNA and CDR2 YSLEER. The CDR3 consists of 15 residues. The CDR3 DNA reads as TGCGCCAGCAGCCAACTTCGAGGGGGCGGTACTGAAGCTTTCTTT. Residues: CASSQLRGGGTEAFF.

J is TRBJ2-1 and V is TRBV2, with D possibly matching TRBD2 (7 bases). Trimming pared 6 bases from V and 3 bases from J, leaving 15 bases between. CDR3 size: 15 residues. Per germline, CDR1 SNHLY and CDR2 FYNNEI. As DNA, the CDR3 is TGTGCCAGCAGCCCCCGGGGGGCCTACTACAATGAGCAGTTCTTC. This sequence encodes CASSPRGAYYNEQFF. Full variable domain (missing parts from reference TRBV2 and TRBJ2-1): EPEVTQTPSHQVTQMGQEVILRCVPISNHLYFYWYRQILGQKVEFLVSFYNNEISEKSEIFDDQFSVERPDGSNFTLKIRSTKLEDSAMYFCASSPRGAYYNEQFFGPGTRLTVL.

The CDR3, as DNA: TGTGCCTGCAAGCTCGTGAACACTGAAGCTTTCTTT. Protein sequence: CACKLVNTEAFF. The V gene is TRBV30, the J gene TRBJ1-1; D unresolved. The CDR3 runs to 12 residues. The V gene's germline CDR1 is GTSNPN and CDR2 SVGIG (reference sequence). V gave up 6 bases and J gave up 0 bases, with 8 bases separating them.

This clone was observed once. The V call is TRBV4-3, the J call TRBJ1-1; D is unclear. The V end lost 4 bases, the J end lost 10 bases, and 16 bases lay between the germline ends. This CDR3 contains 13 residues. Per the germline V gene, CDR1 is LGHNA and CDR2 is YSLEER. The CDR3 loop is CASSPYGNLGAFF. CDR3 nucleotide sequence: TGCGCCAGCAGCCCCTATGGTAACCTCGGAGCTTTCTTT.

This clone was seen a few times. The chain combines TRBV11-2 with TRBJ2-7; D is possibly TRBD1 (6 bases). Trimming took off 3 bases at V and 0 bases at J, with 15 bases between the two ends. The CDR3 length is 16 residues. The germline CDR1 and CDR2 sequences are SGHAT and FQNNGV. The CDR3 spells CASSLTSGASSYEQYF. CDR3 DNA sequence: TGTGCCAGCAGCTTGACGTCAGGGGCTAGCTCCTACGAGCAGTACTTC.

This chain's CDR3 is CASSFGQPMNTEAFF. CDR3 DNA sequence: TGTGCCAGCAGCTTCGGACAGCCAATGAACACTGAAGCTTTCTTT. The chain combines TRBV7-9 with TRBJ1-1, with D tentatively TRBD1 (6 bases). The V gene lost 3 bases and the J gene lost 0 bases, with 11 bases spanning the gap. The CDR3 has 15 amino acids. Germline CDR1 SEHNR, CDR2 FQNEAQ (reference sequence).

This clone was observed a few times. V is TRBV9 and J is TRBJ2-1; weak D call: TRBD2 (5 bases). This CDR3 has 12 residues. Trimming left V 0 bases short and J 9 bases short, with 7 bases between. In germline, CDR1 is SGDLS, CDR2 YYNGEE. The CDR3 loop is CASSVDRGEQFF. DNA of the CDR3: TGTGCCAGCAGCGTAGATCGGGGTGAGCAGTTCTTC.

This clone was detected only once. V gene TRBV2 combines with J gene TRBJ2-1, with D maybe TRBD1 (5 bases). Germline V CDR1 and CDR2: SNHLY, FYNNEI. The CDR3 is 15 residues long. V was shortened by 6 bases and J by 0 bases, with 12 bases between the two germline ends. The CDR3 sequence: CASRLQDSSYNEQFF. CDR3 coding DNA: TGTGCCAGCAGGCTACAGGATAGCTCCTACAATGAGCAGTTCTTC.

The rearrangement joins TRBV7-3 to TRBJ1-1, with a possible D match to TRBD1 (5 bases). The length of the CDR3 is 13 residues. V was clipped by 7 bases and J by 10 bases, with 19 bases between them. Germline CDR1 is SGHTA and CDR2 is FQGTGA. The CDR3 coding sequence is TGTGCCAGCACCCCTGGGGGGGATAGTCTAGCTTTCTTT. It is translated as CASTPGGDSLAFF.

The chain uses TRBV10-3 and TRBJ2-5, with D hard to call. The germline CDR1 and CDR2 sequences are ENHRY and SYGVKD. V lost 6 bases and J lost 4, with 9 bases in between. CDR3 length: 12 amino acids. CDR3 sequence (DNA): TGTGCCATCAGCGGTGGGCGAGAGACCCAGTACTTC. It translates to CAISGGRETQYF.

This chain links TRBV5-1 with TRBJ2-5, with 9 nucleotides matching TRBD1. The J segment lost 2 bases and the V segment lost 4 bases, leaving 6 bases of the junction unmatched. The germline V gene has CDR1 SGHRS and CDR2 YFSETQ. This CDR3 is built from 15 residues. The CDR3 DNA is TGCGCCAGCAGCCTCTACGGACAGGGGCAAGAGACCCAGTACTTC. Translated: CASSLYGQGQETQYF.

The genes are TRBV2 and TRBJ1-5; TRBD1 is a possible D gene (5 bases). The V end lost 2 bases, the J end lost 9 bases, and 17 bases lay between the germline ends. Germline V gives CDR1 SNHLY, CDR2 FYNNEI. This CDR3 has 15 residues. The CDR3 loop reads CASSEQAIGVVPQHF. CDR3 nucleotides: TGTGCCAGCAGTGAACAGGCCATAGGGGTGGTGCCCCAGCATTTT.

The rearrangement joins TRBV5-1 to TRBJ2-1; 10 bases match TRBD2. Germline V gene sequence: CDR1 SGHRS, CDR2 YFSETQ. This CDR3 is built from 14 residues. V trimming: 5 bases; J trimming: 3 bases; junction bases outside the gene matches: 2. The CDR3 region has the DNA TGCGCCAGCAGGGTAGCGGGGGGCTACAATGAGCAGTTCTTC. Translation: CASRVAGGYNEQFF.

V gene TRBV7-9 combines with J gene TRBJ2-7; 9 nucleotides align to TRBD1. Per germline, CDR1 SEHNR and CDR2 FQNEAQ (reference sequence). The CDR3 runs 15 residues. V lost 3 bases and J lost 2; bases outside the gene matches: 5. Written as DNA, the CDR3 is TGTGCCAGCAGCTTTACAGGGGGCCCCACCTACGAGCAGTACTTC. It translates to CASSFTGGPTYEQYF.

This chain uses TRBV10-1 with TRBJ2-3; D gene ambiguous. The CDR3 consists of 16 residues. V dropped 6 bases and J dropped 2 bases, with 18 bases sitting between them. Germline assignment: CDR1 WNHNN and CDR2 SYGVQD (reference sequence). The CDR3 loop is CASRPARVSITDTQYF. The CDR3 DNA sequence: TGCGCCAGCAGACCAGCTCGGGTTTCTATCACAGATACGCAGTATTTT.

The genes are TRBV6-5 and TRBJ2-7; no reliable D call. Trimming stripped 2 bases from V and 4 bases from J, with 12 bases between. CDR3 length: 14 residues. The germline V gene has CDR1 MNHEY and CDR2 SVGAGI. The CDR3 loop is CASSYEPFPYEQYF. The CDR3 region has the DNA TGTGCCAGCAGTTACGAGCCCTTCCCTTACGAGCAGTACTTC.

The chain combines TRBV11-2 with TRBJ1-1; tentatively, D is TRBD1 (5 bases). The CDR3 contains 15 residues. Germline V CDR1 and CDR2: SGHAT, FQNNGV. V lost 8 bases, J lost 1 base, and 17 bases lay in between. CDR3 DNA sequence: TGTGCCAGCGCCCCGGTCCGGGGGAGGAACACTGAAGCTTTCTTT. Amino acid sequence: CASAPVRGRNTEAFF.

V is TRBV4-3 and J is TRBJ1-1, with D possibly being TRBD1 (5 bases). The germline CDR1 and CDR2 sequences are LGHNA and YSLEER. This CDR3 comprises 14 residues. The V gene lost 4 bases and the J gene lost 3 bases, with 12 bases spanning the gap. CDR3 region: CASSPRGADTEAFF. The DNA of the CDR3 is TGCGCCAGCAGCCCAAGGGGCGCGGACACTGAAGCTTTCTTT.

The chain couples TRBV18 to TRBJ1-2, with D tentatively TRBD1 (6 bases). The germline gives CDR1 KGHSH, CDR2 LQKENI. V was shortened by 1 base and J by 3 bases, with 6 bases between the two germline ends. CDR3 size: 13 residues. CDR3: CASSPQGDYGYTF. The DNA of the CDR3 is TGTGCCAGCTCACCACAGGGGGACTATGGCTACACCTTC.

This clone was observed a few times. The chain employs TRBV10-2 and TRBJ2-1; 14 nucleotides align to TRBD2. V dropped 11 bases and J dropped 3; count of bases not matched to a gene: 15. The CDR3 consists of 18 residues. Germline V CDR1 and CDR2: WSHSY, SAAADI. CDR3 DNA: TGCGCCTCCCGAACCGCGACTAGCGGGGGGGTTTACTACAATGAGCAGTTCTTC. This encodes CASRTATSGGVYYNEQFF.

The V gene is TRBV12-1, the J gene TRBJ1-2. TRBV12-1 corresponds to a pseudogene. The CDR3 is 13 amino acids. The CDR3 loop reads CASSQNRGYGYTF. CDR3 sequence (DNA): TGTGCCAGCAGCCAAAACCGGGGCTATGGCTACACCTTC.